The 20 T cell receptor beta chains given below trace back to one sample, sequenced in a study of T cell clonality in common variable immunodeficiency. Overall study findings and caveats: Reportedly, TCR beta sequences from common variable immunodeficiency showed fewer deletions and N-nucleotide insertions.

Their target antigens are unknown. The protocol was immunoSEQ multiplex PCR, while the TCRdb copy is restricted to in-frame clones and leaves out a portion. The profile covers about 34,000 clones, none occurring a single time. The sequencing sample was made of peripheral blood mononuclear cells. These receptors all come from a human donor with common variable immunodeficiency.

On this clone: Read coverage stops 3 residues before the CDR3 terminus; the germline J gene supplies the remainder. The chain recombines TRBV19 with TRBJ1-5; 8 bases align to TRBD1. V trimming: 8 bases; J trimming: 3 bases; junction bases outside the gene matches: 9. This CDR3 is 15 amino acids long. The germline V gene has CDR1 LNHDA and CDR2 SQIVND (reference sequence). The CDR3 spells CASRAGGKNNQPQHF. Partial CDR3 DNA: TGTGCCAGTCGGGCAGGGGGCAAAAACAATCAGCCC. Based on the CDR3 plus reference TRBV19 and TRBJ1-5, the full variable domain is DGGITQSPKYLFRKEGQNVTLSCEQNLNHDAMYWYRQDPGQGLRLIYYSQIVNDFQKGDIAEGYSVSREKKESFPLTVTSAQKNPTAFYLCASRAGGKNNQPQHFGDGTRLSIL.

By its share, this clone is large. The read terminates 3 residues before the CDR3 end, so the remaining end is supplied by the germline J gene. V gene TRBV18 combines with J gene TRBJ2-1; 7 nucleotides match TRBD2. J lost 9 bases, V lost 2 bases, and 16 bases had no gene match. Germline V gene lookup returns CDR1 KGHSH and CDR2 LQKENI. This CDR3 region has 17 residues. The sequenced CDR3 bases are TGTGCCAGCTCACCAAAGGCTCCAGCGGGGCCCGACGGTGAG. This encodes CASSPKAPAGPDGE. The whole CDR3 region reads CASSPKAPAGPDGEQFF.

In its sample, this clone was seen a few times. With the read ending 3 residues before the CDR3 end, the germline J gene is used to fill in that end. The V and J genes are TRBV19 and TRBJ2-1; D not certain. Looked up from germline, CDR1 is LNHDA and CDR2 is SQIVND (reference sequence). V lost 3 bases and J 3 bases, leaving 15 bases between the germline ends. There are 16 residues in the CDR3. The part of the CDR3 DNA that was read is TGTGCCAGTAGTATTAAGGCACCGAATAACTACAATGAG. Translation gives CASSIKAPNNYNE. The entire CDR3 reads CASSIKAPNNYNEQFF.

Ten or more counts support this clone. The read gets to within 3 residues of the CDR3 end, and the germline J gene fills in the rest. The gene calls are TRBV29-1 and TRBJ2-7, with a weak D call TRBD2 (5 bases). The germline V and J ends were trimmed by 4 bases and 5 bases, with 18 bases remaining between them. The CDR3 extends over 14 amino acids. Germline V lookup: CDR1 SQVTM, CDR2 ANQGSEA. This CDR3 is CSVAPQLRGDEQYF. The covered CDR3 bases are TGCAGCGTTGCTCCGCAGCTCCGGGGTGACGAG.

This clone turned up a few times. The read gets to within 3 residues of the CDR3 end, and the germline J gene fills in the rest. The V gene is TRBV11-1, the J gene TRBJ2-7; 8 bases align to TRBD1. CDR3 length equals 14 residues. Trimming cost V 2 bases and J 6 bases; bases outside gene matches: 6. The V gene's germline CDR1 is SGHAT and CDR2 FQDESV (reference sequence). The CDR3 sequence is CASSLLTGEGEQYF. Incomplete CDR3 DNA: TGTGCCAGCAGCTTACTGACAGGGGAAGGCGAG.

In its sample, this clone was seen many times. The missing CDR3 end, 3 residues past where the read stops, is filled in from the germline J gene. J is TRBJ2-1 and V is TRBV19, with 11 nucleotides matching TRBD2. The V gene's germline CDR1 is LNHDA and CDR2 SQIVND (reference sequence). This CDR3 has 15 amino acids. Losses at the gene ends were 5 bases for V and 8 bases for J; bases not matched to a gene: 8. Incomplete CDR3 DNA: TGTGCCAGTAGTCAAACTAGCGGGAGATTCCATGAG. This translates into CASSQTSGRFHE. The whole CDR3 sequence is CASSQTSGRFHEQFF.

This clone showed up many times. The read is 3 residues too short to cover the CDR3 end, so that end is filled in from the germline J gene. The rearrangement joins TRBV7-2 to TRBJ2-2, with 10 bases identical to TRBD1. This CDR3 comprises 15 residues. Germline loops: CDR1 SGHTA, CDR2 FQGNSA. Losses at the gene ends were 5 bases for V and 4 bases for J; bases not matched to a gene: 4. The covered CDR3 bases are TGTGCCAGCAGCCTTCGGACAGGGGGCACCGGGGAG. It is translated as CASSLRTGGTGE. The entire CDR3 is CASSLRTGGTGELFF.

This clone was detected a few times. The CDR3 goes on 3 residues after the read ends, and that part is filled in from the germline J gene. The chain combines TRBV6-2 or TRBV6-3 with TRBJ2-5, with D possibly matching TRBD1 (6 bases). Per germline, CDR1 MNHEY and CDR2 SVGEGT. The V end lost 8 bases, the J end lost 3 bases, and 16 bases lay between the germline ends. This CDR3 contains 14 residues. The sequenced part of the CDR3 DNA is TGTGCCAGCGGGTCGACAGGCTACAAAGAGACC. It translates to CASGSTGYKET. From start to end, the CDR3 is CASGSTGYKETQYF.

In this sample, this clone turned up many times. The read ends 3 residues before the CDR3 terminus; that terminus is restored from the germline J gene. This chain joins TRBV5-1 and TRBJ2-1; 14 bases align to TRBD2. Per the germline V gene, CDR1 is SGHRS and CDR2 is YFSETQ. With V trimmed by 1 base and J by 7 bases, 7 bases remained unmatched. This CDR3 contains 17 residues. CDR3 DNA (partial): TGCGCCAGCAGCTTGACGACTAGCGGGAGGGCCGGGAATGAG. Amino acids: CASSLTTSGRAGNE. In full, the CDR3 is CASSLTTSGRAGNEQFF.

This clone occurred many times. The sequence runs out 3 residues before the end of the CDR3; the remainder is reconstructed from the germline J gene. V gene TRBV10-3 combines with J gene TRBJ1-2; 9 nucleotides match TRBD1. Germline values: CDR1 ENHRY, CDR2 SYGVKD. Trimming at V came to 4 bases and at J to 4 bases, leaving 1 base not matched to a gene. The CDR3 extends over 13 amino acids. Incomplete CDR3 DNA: TGTGCCATCAGTGGGACAGGGGTCTATGGC. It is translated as CAISGTGVYG. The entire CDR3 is CAISGTGVYGYTF.

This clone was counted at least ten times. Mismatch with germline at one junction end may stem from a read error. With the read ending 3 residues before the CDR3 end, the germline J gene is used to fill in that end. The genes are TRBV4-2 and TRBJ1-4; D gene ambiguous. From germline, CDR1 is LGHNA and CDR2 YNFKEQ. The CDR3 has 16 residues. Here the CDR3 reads CASSQDPAGTNEKLFF. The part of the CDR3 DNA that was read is TGCGCCAGCAGCCAAGATCCTGCGGGGACTAATGAAAAA.

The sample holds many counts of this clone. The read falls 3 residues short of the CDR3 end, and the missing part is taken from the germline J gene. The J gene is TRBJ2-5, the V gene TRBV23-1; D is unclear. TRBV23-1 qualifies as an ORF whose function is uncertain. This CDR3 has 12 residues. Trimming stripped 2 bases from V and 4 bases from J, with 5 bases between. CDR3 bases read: TGCGCCAGCAGTCAAGTATCAGAGACC. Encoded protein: CASSQVSET. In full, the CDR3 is CASSQVSETQYF.

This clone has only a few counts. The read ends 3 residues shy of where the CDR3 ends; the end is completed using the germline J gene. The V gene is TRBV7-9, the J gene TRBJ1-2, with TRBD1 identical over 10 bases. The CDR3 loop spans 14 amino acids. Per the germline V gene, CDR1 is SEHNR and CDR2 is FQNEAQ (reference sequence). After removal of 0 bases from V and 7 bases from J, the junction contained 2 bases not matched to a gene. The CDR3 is CASSLAGQGFGYTF. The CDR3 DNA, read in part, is TGTGCCAGCAGCTTAGCGGGACAGGGGTTTGGC.

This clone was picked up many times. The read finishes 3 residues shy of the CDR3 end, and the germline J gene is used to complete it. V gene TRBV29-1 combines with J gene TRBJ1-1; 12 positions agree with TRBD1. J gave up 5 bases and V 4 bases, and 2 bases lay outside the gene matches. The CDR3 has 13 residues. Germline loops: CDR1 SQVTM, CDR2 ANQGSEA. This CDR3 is CSVGGQGATEAFF. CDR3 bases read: TGCAGCGTTGGGGGACAGGGGGCTACTGAA.

CDR3 DNA, as far as it was read: TGTGCCAGTAGTATAGCACCTTGGACAGATTTTATGAACACTGAA. As protein: CASSIAPWTDFMNTE. The CDR3 as a whole reads CASSIAPWTDFMNTEAFF. The V and J genes are TRBV19 and TRBJ1-1, with a tentative D call TRBD1 (6 bases). The read stops 3 residues short of the end of the CDR3; the missing end is completed from the germline J gene. Germline V CDR1 and CDR2: LNHDA, SQIVND (reference sequence). This CDR3 region has 18 residues. Trimming took 1 base from V and 0 from J, leaving 18 bases between them.

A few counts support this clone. The CDR3 loop reads CASKNQGNTEAFF. The sequenced CDR3 bases are TGTGCCAGCAAAAACCAGGGGAACACTGAA. The rearrangement links TRBV2 to TRBJ1-1, with D possibly TRBD1 on 5 matching bases. The sequenced fragment ends 3 residues before the CDR3 boundary, so the rest is inferred from the germline J gene. The germline CDR1 and CDR2 sequences are SNHLY and FYNNEI. Trimming left V 7 bases short and J 1 base short, with 10 bases between. The CDR3 is 13 residues long.

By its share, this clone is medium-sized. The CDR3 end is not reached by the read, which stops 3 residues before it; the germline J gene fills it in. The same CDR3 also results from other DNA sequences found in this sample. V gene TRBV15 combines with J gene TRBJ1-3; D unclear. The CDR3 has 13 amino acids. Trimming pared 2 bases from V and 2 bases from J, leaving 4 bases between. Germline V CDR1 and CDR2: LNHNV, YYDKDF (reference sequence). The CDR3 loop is CATSRQAGNTIYF. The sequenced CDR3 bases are TGTGCCACCAGCAGACAGGCTGGAAACACC.

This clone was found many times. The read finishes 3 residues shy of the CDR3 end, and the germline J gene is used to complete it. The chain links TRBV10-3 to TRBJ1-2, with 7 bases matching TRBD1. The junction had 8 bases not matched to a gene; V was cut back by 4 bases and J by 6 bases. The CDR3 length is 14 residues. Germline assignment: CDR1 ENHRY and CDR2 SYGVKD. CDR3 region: CAISGFDRAHGYTF. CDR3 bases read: TGTGCCATCAGTGGGTTTGACAGGGCCCATGGC.

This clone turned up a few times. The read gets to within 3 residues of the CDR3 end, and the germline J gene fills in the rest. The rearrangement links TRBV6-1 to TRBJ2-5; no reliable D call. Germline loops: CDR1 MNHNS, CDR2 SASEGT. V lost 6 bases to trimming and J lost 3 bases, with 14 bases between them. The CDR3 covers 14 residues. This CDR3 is CASREFDWEETQYF. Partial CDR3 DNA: TGTGCCAGCAGAGAATTCGACTGGGAAGAGACC.

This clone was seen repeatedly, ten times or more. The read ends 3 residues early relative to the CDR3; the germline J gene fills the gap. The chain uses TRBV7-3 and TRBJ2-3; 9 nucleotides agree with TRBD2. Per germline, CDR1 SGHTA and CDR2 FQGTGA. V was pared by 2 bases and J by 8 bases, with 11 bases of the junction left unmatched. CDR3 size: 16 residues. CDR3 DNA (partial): TGTGCCAGCAGCTTATCTCAGGCGGGAGGGGGAGGTACG. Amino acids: CASSLSQAGGGGT. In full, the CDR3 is CASSLSQAGGGGTQYF.